These T cell receptor beta chains were read from a single sample in a study of blood T cell repertoires in COVID-19. Measured with immunoSEQ multiplex PCR; TCRdb has only the in-frame clones, and not every one. Here the sample spans roughly 230,000 clones, roughly 80% being singletons. The material sequenced was peripheral blood. The source of these receptors is a man aged 50 to 59 with active or convalescent COVID-19. Each CDR3 is given with its conserved first and last residue. A D gene is named only where the DNA matches it firmly. Expanded clones are given a class, and other clones once, few, many or no size at all.

v_gene	j_gene	d_gene	abundance	CDR3nt	CDR3aa
TRBV2	TRBJ2-7	TRBD1	.	TGTGCCAGCAGCCTGGACAGGGGAAAGAGGTACGAGCAGTACTTC	CASSLDRGKRYEQYF
TRBV6-5	TRBJ2-5	TRBD1	.	TGTGCCAGCAGCCGGGACAGTCTGGAGACCCAGTACTTC	CASSRDSLETQYF
TRBV19	TRBJ1-4	TRBD1	.	TGTGCCAGTAGTATCGTTGGGACAGGGGCTAATGAAAAACTGTTTTTT	CASSIVGTGANEKLFF
TRBV5-5	TRBJ1-1	.	once	TGTGCCAGCCAGGGGACCGATTTTAACACTGAAGCTTTCTTT	CASQGTDFNTEAFF
TRBV5-1	TRBJ2-3	TRBD1	.	TGCGCCAGCAGCTTGCCCCGGGACAGGACTACAGATACGCAGTATTTT	CASSLPRDRTTDTQYF
TRBV7-6	TRBJ2-5	TRBD2	once	TGTGCCAGCAGCTTAATTCTAGCGGGGGGCTCTCACCAAGAGACCCAGTACTTC	CASSLILAGGSHQETQYF
TRBV7-9	TRBJ2-5	TRBD1	.	TGTGCCAGCAGCCCCCCTGACAGGGGGACGGAGACCCAGTACTTC	CASSPPDRGTETQYF
TRBV25-1	TRBJ2-7	TRBD2	.	TGTGCCAGCAGTGCCCCGGGACTAGCTGTTTACGAGCAGTACTTC	CASSAPGLAVYEQYF
TRBV2	TRBJ1-1	TRBD1	.	TGTGCCAGCAGTGAACAGGGGGTCATGAACACTGAAGCTTTCTTT	CASSEQGVMNTEAFF
TRBV6-5	TRBJ1-2	TRBD1	.	TGTGCCAGCAGTCGACAGGGGATCAAGGAGAGCTACACCTTC	CASSRQGIKESYTF
TRBV11-2	TRBJ2-2	TRBD2	.	TGTGCCAGCAGTACCCCTAGCGGACTCAACACCGGGGAGCTGTTTTTT	CASSTPSGLNTGELFF